Listed here are 17 T cell receptor beta chains from one sample, sequenced in a study of cytomegalovirus exposure and HLA in healthy donors. The PCR had 60 Vbeta and 13 Jbeta primers. Here immunoSEQ multiplex PCR was the method, and the copy in TCRdb shows in-frame clones only, minus some. The table lists about 200,000 clones, over 80% of them singletons. Material: PBMCs. The receptors were sampled from a boy between 2 and 10 years old in good health and CMV-seronegative.

The J gene is TRBJ2-2, the V gene TRBV19; perhaps TRBD1 as D (6 bases). Trimming removed 3 bases from V and 6 bases from J, with 11 bases in between. Germline CDR1 is LNHDA and CDR2 is SQIVND (reference sequence). This CDR3 contains 14 residues. The CDR3 region has the DNA TGTGCCAGTAGTATCTTGACAGGATCCGGGGAGCTGTTTTTT. Its protein product is CASSILTGSGELFF.

The V gene is TRBV5-1, the J gene TRBJ2-7; TRBD2 matches 16 bases. Germline CDR1 reads SGHRS; CDR2 reads YFSETQ. The CDR3 covers 19 residues. Unmatched junction bases numbered 10, after V lost 4 bases and J lost 0 bases. Here the CDR3 reads CASSGTGTSGRGSSYEQYF. The CDR3 coding sequence is TGCGCCAGCAGCGGGACCGGGACTAGCGGGAGGGGTAGCTCCTACGAGCAGTACTTC.

This chain uses TRBV28 with TRBJ2-7; D is possibly TRBD2 (8 bases). Trimming cost V 10 bases and J 0 bases, with 13 bases left between them. The CDR3 covers 13 residues. Germline values: CDR1 MDHEN, CDR2 SYDVKM. The CDR3 spells CATGGDSSYEQYF. CDR3 nucleotides: TGTGCCACCGGGGGGGACAGCTCCTACGAGCAGTACTTC. The variable domain in full, with the rest retrieved from reference TRBV28 and TRBJ2-7, is DVKVTQSSRYLVKRTGEKVFLECVQDMDHENMFWYRQDPGLGLRLIYFSYDVKMKEKGDIPEGYSVSREKKERFSLILESASTNQTSMYLCATGGDSSYEQYFGPGTRLTVT.

V usage is TRBV12-5 and J usage is TRBJ2-3; 7 bases line up with TRBD2. There are 16 residues in the CDR3. The J segment lost 0 bases and the V segment lost 4 bases, leaving 7 bases of the junction unmatched. The germline V gene has CDR1 LGHNT and CDR2 FRNRAP. The CDR3 is CASGSILASSTDTQYF. CDR3 in DNA: TGTGCTAGTGGTTCGATACTAGCGAGTAGCACAGATACGCAGTATTTT.

The V and J genes are TRBV7-8 and TRBJ1-1; D remains ambiguous. Germline CDR1 is SGHVS and CDR2 is FQNEAQ. V was cut by 2 bases and J by 3 bases, with 7 bases left in between. This CDR3 spans 13 amino acids. In nucleotides, the CDR3 is TGTGCCAGCAGCTTACCCGGGGACACTGAAGCTTTCTTT. This sequence encodes CASSLPGDTEAFF.

The chain has TRBV19 and TRBJ1-5, with 7 bases that match TRBD1. The CDR3 covers 15 residues. The V and J ends lost 5 bases and 4 bases, in that order; junction bases with no gene match: 8. The germline V gene encodes CDR1 LNHDA and CDR2 SQIVND (reference sequence). The CDR3 DNA reads as TGTGCCAGTAGTTCCGGACAGGCGTCAAATCAGCCCCAGCATTTT. Residues: CASSSGQASNQPQHF.

In this sample, this clone turned up once. The gene calls are TRBV27 and TRBJ2-1, with TRBD2 matching over 10 bases. V was pared by 5 bases and J by 4 bases, with 8 bases of the junction left unmatched. Germline V gene data show CDR1 as MNHEY and CDR2 as SMNVEV (reference sequence). This CDR3 spans 16 amino acids. This CDR3 is CASSTGLADLYNEQFF. The DNA for the CDR3 is TGTGCCAGCAGTACAGGACTAGCGGACTTATACAATGAGCAGTTCTTC.

The chain joins TRBV5-6 to TRBJ1-5; the D gene is possibly TRBD1 (6 bases). The V end lost 1 base, the J end lost 1 base, and 6 bases lay between the germline ends. The CDR3 sequence is 14 residues long. In germline, CDR1 is SGHDT, CDR2 YYEEEE. DNA for the CDR3: TGTGCCAGCAGCTTGAGGGGGAGCAATCAGCCCCAGCATTTT. Translating it yields CASSLRGSNQPQHF.

This clone has only a few counts. J is TRBJ1-2 and V is TRBV5-4, with D perhaps TRBD1 (6 bases). The V end was cut by 0 bases, the J end by 7 bases, with 13 bases between. The germline V gene has CDR1 SGHNT and CDR2 YYREEE (reference sequence). The CDR3 spans 14 residues. The CDR3, as DNA: TGTGCCAGCAGCTTGGGGCTAGGGGGGGTTGGCTACACCTTC. This codes for CASSLGLGGVGYTF.

The chain has TRBV27 and TRBJ2-7, with D possibly being TRBD2 (6 bases). The ends were cut back, 5 bases at V and 1 base at J, with 15 bases in the middle. Germline-derived CDR1 and CDR2 are MNHEY and SMNVEV (reference sequence). This CDR3 has 15 residues. CDR3 coding DNA: TGTGCCAGCAGTCCTTCCCCGCTAGCGTCCTACGAGCAGTACTTC. Translation: CASSPSPLASYEQYF.

The chain uses TRBV13 and TRBJ2-3, with TRBD2 matching over 12 bases. This CDR3 comprises 15 residues. J gave up 4 bases and V 4 bases, and 3 bases lay outside the gene matches. CDR1 is PRHDT, CDR2 FYEKMQ, per germline (reference sequence). CDR3 sequence: CASSSLAGGPDTQYF. Here the CDR3 DNA reads TGTGCCAGCAGCTCCCTAGCGGGAGGGCCAGATACGCAGTATTTT. The full variable domain, with the rest looked up from reference TRBV13 and TRBJ2-3, is AAGVIQSPRHLIKEKRETATLKCYPIPRHDTVYWYQQGPGQDPQFLISFYEKMQSDKGSIPDRFSAQQFSDYHSELNMSSLELGDSALYFCASSSLAGGPDTQYFGPGTRLTVL.

V gene TRBV5-1 combines with J gene TRBJ2-1; the D is unclear. The CDR3 length is 12 residues. Trimming took 4 bases from V and 6 from J, leaving 8 bases between them. From germline, CDR1 is SGHRS and CDR2 YFSETQ. The CDR3 here is CASSPVGNEQFF. CDR3 coding DNA: TGCGCCAGCAGCCCCGTCGGCAATGAGCAGTTCTTC.

This chain connects TRBV4-2 to TRBJ2-5, with 12 bases matching TRBD2. This CDR3 spans 18 amino acids. Germline V gene lookup returns CDR1 LGHNA and CDR2 YNFKEQ. V was clipped by 0 bases and J by 1 base; unmatched bases: 6. CDR3 nucleotide sequence: TGTGCCAGCAGCCAAGATAAGGCGACTAGCGGGGGCCAAGAGACCCAGTACTTC. Translated: CASSQDKATSGGQETQYF.

J is TRBJ2-1 and V is TRBV7-9, with TRBD1 matching over 9 bases. CDR3 length equals 15 residues. Germline CDR1 reads SEHNR; CDR2 reads FQNEAQ (reference sequence). V was pared by 4 bases and J by 2 bases, with 3 bases of the junction left unmatched. CDR3 residues: CASSSRTGAYNEQFF. The CDR3 DNA reads TGTGCCAGCAGCTCCCGGACAGGGGCCTACAATGAGCAGTTCTTC.

V is TRBV7-9 and J is TRBJ2-7; 10 bases map to TRBD2. From germline, CDR1 is SEHNR and CDR2 FQNEAQ (reference sequence). This CDR3 is 15 amino acids long. The junction had 4 bases not matched to a gene; V was cut back by 3 bases and J by 2 bases. The DNA for the CDR3 is TGTGCCAGCAGCTTCAGAGCGGGAGGGCCCTACGAGCAGTACTTC. Its translation: CASSFRAGGPYEQYF.

The V and J genes are TRBV11-1 and TRBJ1-1; D not certain. The CDR3 consists of 14 residues. V lost 2 bases and J 4 bases, leaving 11 bases between the germline ends. From germline, CDR1 is SGHAT and CDR2 FQDESV (reference sequence). CDR3 in DNA: TGTGCCAGCAGCTTACTGGCTCGGGGCACTGAAGCTTTCTTT. It specifies CASSLLARGTEAFF.

This clone appeared a single time. V is TRBV6-1 and J is TRBJ1-5; 8 positions agree with TRBD1. The V gene end was trimmed by 3 bases and the J gene end by 2 bases; junction bases not matched to a gene: 6. Germline V CDR1 and CDR2: MNHNS, SASEGT. The CDR3 loop spans 16 amino acids. The CDR3 bases are TGTGCCAGCAGTGATGGGACAGGTTGGGGCAATCAGCCCCAGCATTTT. Translating it yields CASSDGTGWGNQPQHF.